This T cell receptor (beta chain) was identified in a study of blood T cell repertoires in COVID-19. Produced via immunoSEQ multiplex PCR; TCRdb's table is partial and in-frame only. Of over 100,000 clones listed, over 70% are singletons. CDR1 is SGHDN, CDR2 FVKESK, per germline. The CDR3 contains 18 residues. After removal of 1 base from V and 3 bases from J, the junction contained 11 bases not matched to a gene. The chain links TRBV14 to TRBJ2-2, with 7 nucleotides matching TRBD2. The sequence was collected from a man aged 50 to 59 with acute or convalescent COVID-19. Specimen: peripheral blood. The CDR3 DNA follows: TGTGCCAGCAGCCAAGTCATCGGCGGGAGCCCTGACACCGGGGAGCTGTTTTTT. The encoded protein is CASSQVIGGSPDTGELFF.